This entry lists 17 T cell receptor beta chains sequenced from one sample in a study of chemoradiotherapy in HPV16-positive cancers. The method was immunoSEQ multiplex PCR; TCRdb's version includes in-frame clones alone and lacks a portion of them. The table records around 25,000 clones, around nine tenths of them present only once. Material: blood, obtained from a patient who underwent chemoradiotherapy. These receptors came from a human donor with HPV-associated anogenital cancer.

This rearrangement joins TRBV5-1 to TRBJ2-6, with D possibly matching TRBD1 (5 bases). The CDR3 has 16 amino acids. CDR1 and CDR2 (germline): SGHRS, YFSETQ. V lost 0 bases and J lost 6, with 13 bases in between. The CDR3 nucleotides are TGCGCCAGCAGCTTGGGTGTAGCCAGGGCGGCCAACGTCCTGACTTTC. This translates into CASSLGVARAANVLTF.

This chain connects TRBV5-1 to TRBJ2-7; the D gene is possibly TRBD2 (6 bases). V gave up 4 bases and J gave up 0 bases, with 14 bases separating them. Germline V gene data show CDR1 as SGHRS and CDR2 as YFSETQ. This CDR3 contains 15 residues. CDR3 protein: CASSRGTGSSYEQYF. CDR3 bases: TGCGCCAGCAGCCGGGGGACGGGAAGCTCCTACGAGCAGTACTTC.

The V call is TRBV7-9, the J call TRBJ2-1; D is tentatively TRBD1 or TRBD2 (5 bases each). Germline V gene data show CDR1 as SEHNR and CDR2 as FQNEAQ (reference sequence). Trimming left V 3 bases short and J 10 bases short, with 10 bases between. This CDR3 has 12 amino acids. CDR3 sequence: CASSFRDGEQFF. The CDR3 bases are TGTGCCAGCAGCTTCCGGGACGGGGAGCAGTTCTTC.

The chain recombines TRBV5-1 with TRBJ2-2; 9 bases line up with TRBD1. Trimming cost V 4 bases and J 4 bases; bases outside gene matches: 11. CDR3 length equals 17 residues. CDR1 SGHRS and CDR2 YFSETQ come from the germline V gene. CDR3 loop: CASSGGDRAFSTGELFF. CDR3 DNA: TGCGCCAGCAGCGGGGGGGACAGGGCCTTCAGCACCGGGGAGCTGTTTTTT.

The chain carries TRBV5-1 and TRBJ2-1; 14 nucleotides line up with TRBD2. The junction had 3 bases not matched to a gene; V was cut back by 5 bases and J by 5 bases. There are 15 residues in the CDR3. Germline V CDR1 and CDR2: SGHRS, YFSETQ. CDR3 sequence (DNA): TGCGCCAGCAGGGGACTAGCGGGAGTCAACAATGAGCAGTTCTTC. It codes for CASRGLAGVNNEQFF.

This clone was seen only once. V and J are TRBV28 and TRBJ2-7, with a possible D match to TRBD2 (6 bases). The CDR3 is 13 residues long. CDR1 is MDHEN and CDR2 is SYDVKM in the germline V gene. V lost 6 bases, J lost 6 bases, and 15 bases lay in between. CDR3 protein: CASSPGAAAEQYF. The CDR3 nucleotides read TGTGCCAGCAGCCCGGGAGCAGCCGCCGAGCAGTACTTC.

The chain is built from TRBV19 and TRBJ1-1; no firm D call. V was pared by 5 bases and J by 5 bases, with 18 bases between. This CDR3 spans 15 amino acids. Germline-derived CDR1 and CDR2 are LNHDA and SQIVND (reference sequence). The chain's CDR3 is CASSHTTGVRTEAFF. In DNA form, the CDR3 reads TGTGCCAGTAGTCATACTACCGGGGTCCGGACTGAAGCTTTCTTT.

The rearrangement joins TRBV19 to TRBJ2-3, with D unclear. V was shortened by 4 bases and J by 0 bases, with 11 bases between the two germline ends. This CDR3 comprises 15 residues. CDR1 and CDR2 (germline): LNHDA, SQIVND (reference sequence). The CDR3 region has the DNA TGTGCCAGTAGTACTCTTGGGTCCAGCACAGATACGCAGTATTTT. Translating gives CASSTLGSSTDTQYF.

The V call is TRBV30, the J call TRBJ2-1; 10 bases are shared with TRBD2. The V and J ends lost 0 bases and 8 bases, in that order; junction bases with no gene match: 4. This CDR3 is 14 amino acids long. Germline V CDR1 and CDR2: GTSNPN, SVGIG (reference sequence). The CDR3 reads CAWSVGAGGDEQFF. The CDR3 DNA sequence: TGTGCCTGGAGTGTAGGAGCGGGAGGGGATGAGCAGTTCTTC.

The CDR3 spells CASSVELAGGSEQYF. CDR3 sequence (DNA): TGTGCCAGCAGCGTAGAACTAGCGGGGGGATCCGAGCAGTACTTC. The V call is TRBV9, the J call TRBJ2-7, with 12 bases matching TRBD2. V was clipped by 0 bases and J by 6 bases; unmatched bases: 4. This CDR3 is built from 15 residues. Germline CDR1 and CDR2: SGDLS and YYNGEE.

The rearrangement uses TRBV5-4 and TRBJ1-3; TRBD1 matches at 8 bases. The CDR3 has 17 residues. Per the germline V gene, CDR1 is SGHNT and CDR2 is YYREEE (reference sequence). The ends lost 3 bases at V and 0 bases at J; junction bases unmatched: 8. For the CDR3, the DNA is TGTGCCAGCAGCTCTAGCCCGGGGACAGGCTCTGGAAACACCATATATTTT. Encoded protein: CASSSSPGTGSGNTIYF.

The rearrangement joins TRBV7-2 to TRBJ1-5; 8 bases map to TRBD1. The ends lost 6 bases at V and 0 bases at J; junction bases unmatched: 7. CDR1 is SGHTA, CDR2 FQGNSA, per germline. CDR3 size: 16 residues. The CDR3 DNA reads TGTGCCAGCAGTACCGGACAGGGCGTTAGCAATCAGCCCCAGCATTTT. This gives the protein CASSTGQGVSNQPQHF.

A remark on this clone: Other DNA sequences of this sample code for an identical CDR3. V is TRBV14 and J is TRBJ2-5; D gene uncertain. The germline CDR1 and CDR2 sequences are SGHDN and FVKESK. Trimming shortened V by 1 base and J by 5 bases, and 5 bases separated the two germline ends. The CDR3 covers 12 residues. The CDR3 bases are TGTGCCAGCAGCCAAGTAGGGGAGACCCAGTACTTC. This codes for CASSQVGETQYF.

This chain uses TRBV7-9 with TRBJ2-7, with D possibly being TRBD1 (6 bases). Germline CDR1 reads SEHNR; CDR2 reads FQNEAQ (reference sequence). The CDR3 has 14 amino acids. Trimming shortened V by 7 bases and J by 5 bases, and 18 bases separated the two germline ends. CDR3 in amino acids: CASTKTGPPDEQYF. CDR3 DNA sequence: TGTGCCAGCACCAAGACAGGACCTCCGGACGAGCAGTACTTC.

The V call is TRBV9, the J call TRBJ2-1, with 14 bases fitting TRBD2. Per germline, CDR1 SGDLS and CDR2 YYNGEE. With V trimmed by 4 bases and J by 7 bases, 4 bases remained unmatched. The CDR3 has 15 amino acids. Written as DNA, the CDR3 is TGTGCCAGCAGCCCTCGGACTAGCGGGAGGAATGAGCAGTTCTTC. Protein product: CASSPRTSGRNEQFF.

The gene calls are TRBV29-1 and TRBJ1-4; D is unclear. This CDR3 has 14 residues. V was shortened by 6 bases and J by 2 bases, with 13 bases between the two germline ends. CDR1 and CDR2 (germline): SQVTM, ANQGSEA. In nucleotides, the CDR3 is TGCAGCGTAGCGGCGGAACCCACTAATGAAAAACTGTTTTTT. Residues: CSVAAEPTNEKLFF. Based on the CDR3 plus reference TRBV29-1 and TRBJ1-4, the full variable domain is SAVISQKPSRDICQRGTSLTIQCQVDSQVTMMFWYRQQPGQSLTLIATANQGSEATYESGFVIDKFPISRPNLTFSTLTVSNMSPEDSSIYLCSVAAEPTNEKLFFGSGTQLSVL.

The chain uses TRBV5-1 and TRBJ2-7; D is uncertain. Germline CDR1 reads SGHRS; CDR2 reads YFSETQ. Trimming took 4 bases from V and 4 from J, leaving 15 bases between them. This CDR3 has 14 amino acids. CDR3 sequence (DNA): TGCGCCAGCAGCCCCTACGGGTCATTATACGAGCAGTACTTC. Its protein product is CASSPYGSLYEQYF. Using reference TRBV5-1 and TRBJ2-7 for the parts outside the CDR3, the full variable domain is KAGVTQTPRYLIKTRGQQVTLSCSPISGHRSVSWYQQTPGQGLQFLFEYFSETQRNKGNFPGRFSGRQFSNSRSEMNVSTLELGDSALYLCASSPYGSLYEQYFGPGTRLTVT.